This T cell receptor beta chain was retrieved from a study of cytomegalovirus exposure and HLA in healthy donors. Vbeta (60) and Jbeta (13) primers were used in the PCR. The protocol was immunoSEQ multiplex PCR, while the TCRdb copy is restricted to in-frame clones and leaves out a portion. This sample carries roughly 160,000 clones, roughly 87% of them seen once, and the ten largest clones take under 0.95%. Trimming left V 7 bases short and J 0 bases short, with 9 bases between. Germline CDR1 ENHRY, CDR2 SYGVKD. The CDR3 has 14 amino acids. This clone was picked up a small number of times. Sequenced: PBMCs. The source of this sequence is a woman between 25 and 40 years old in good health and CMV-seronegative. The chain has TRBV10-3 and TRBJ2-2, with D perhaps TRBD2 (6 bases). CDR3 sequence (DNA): TGTGCCATCACGGAGGGTTCGAACACCGGGGAGCTGTTTTTT. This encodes CAITEGSNTGELFF.